These 10 T cell receptor beta chains share one sample of origin, sequenced in a study of early T cells in non-severe SARS-CoV-2 infection. MiXCR, run by TCRdb on the 5' RACE reads, gives a single entry per CDR3 protein. The sample records 65,000 to 80,000 distinct CDR3 sequences, over 9% being singletons. Specimen: whole blood. The source of these receptors is an adult who was a healthcare worker with PCR-confirmed SARS-CoV-2 infection or an uninfected control (not recorded which).

The chain couples TRBV6-5 to TRBJ1-2, with D unresolved. V was cut by 2 bases and J by 7 bases, with 14 bases left in between. This CDR3 has 14 residues. Germline values: CDR1 MNHEY, CDR2 SVGAGI. The CDR3 spells CASSYRGSGSGYTF. The CDR3 nucleotides read TGTGCCAGCAGTTACCGGGGATCGGGTTCTGGCTACACCTTC.

This clonotype was seen many times. V usage is TRBV12-3 or TRBV12-4 and J usage is TRBJ2-1; tentative D call: TRBD2 (6 bases). Trimming removed 3 bases at V and 4 bases at J, with 13 bases between. The length of the CDR3 is 15 residues. The CDR3 protein is CASSFSAGTYNEQFF. The CDR3 region has the DNA TGTGCCAGCAGTTTCTCCGCGGGGACGTACAATGAGCAGTTCTTC.

This clonotype was observed at least ten times. The rearrangement uses TRBV12-3 or TRBV12-4 and TRBJ2-4; TRBD2 matches at 7 bases. The CDR3 runs 14 residues. V shed 6 bases and J 5 bases; nucleotides not matched to a gene: 7. The CDR3 here is CASSPLALENIQYF. The CDR3 DNA follows: TGTGCCAGCAGCCCACTAGCGCTGGAAAACATTCAGTACTTC.

This clonotype has a count of ten or more. The chain is built from TRBV3-1 and TRBJ2-5, with unresolved D. Germline CDR1 and CDR2: LGHDT and YNNKEL (reference sequence). V was clipped by 3 bases and J by 3 bases, with 2 bases between them. The CDR3 runs to 11 residues. CDR3 sequence: CASSQKETQYF. CDR3 in DNA: TGTGCCAGCAGCCAGAAAGAGACCCAGTACTTC.

This clonotype was picked up many times. V is TRBV5-4 and J is TRBJ2-3; TRBD2 matches 7 bases. Trimming at V came to 2 bases and at J to 7 bases, leaving 13 bases not matched to a gene. The CDR3 consists of 16 residues. Looked up from germline, CDR1 is SGHNT and CDR2 is YYREEE (reference sequence). As DNA, the CDR3 is TGTGCCAGCAGCTTCCAGGCCCTGAGCGGGGCAAATACGCAGTATTTT. It translates to CASSFQALSGANTQYF.

There are many counts of this clonotype. The chain recombines TRBV5-1 with TRBJ2-3; 9 bases match TRBD2. Germline V gene sequence: CDR1 SGHRS, CDR2 YFSETQ. CDR3 length: 14 residues. V dropped 1 base and J dropped 5; count of bases not matched to a gene: 2. Here the CDR3 reads CASSLSAGGDTQYF. DNA of the CDR3: TGCGCCAGCAGCTTGTCAGCGGGAGGAGATACGCAGTATTTT.

This clonotype appeared many times. This chain links TRBV4-3 with TRBJ1-1; a possible D gene is TRBD1 (5 bases). Deletions cut 3 bases from V and 1 base from J, with 9 bases between. CDR1 is LGHNA, CDR2 YSLEER, per germline. There are 14 residues in the CDR3. CDR3 region: CASSQPGSNTEAFF. The CDR3 DNA reads TGCGCCAGCAGCCAGCCAGGGTCGAACACTGAAGCTTTCTTT.

This clonotype came up many times. This chain links TRBV2 with TRBJ1-5, with TRBD1 matching 7 bases. The CDR3 extends over 13 amino acids. Germline V gene sequence: CDR1 SNHLY, CDR2 FYNNEI. V trimming: 6 bases; J trimming: 7 bases; junction bases outside the gene matches: 6. The CDR3 reads CASRPQQGQPQHF. The CDR3 DNA is TGTGCCAGCAGGCCCCAACAGGGGCAGCCCCAGCATTTT. The whole variable domain, filled in from reference TRBV2 and TRBJ1-5, reads EPEVTQTPSHQVTQMGQEVILRCVPISNHLYFYWYRQILGQKVEFLVSFYNNEISEKSEIFDDQFSVERPDGSNFTLKIRSTKLEDSAMYFCASRPQQGQPQHFGDGTRLSIL.

This clonotype was counted at least ten times. The chain uses TRBV7-2 and TRBJ2-1; 10 nucleotides match TRBD2. V was clipped by 0 bases and J by 6 bases; unmatched bases: 2. CDR1 is SGHTA, CDR2 FQGNSA, per germline. The CDR3 loop spans 15 amino acids. In nucleotides, the CDR3 is TGTGCCAGCAGCTTAGCCAGACTAGCGGGCAATGAGCAGTTCTTC. It translates to CASSLARLAGNEQFF.

The table lists this clonotype with a few counts. This chain links TRBV7-2 with TRBJ1-2; 7 bases match TRBD1. The CDR3 sequence is 14 residues long. V trimming: 1 base; J trimming: 8 bases; junction bases outside the gene matches: 7. Germline V gene data show CDR1 as SGHTA and CDR2 as FQGNSA. In DNA, the CDR3 is TGTGCCAGCAGCTTAGGAGGGACAGAAATCGGCTACACCTTC. Protein sequence: CASSLGGTEIGYTF.